This T cell receptor beta chain was recovered during a study of blood T cell repertoires in COVID-19. Overall study context: Acute and convalescent COVID-19 samples came from the United States, Italy and Spain. Sources were T cells, B-cell-depleted T cells, or PBMCs; the material itself was cDNA or gDNA.

In the original analysis: By means of reference gene primer amplification, nucleated cell counts were estimated. Produced via immunoSEQ multiplex PCR; TCRdb's table is partial and in-frame only. The V and J calls and the clone size are those of that table, but D and trimming were determined from the DNA. The sample records roughly 98,000 clones, 80% to 90% being singletons. Germline V gene lookup returns CDR1 SNHLY and CDR2 FYNNEI. The CDR3 length is 13 residues. V lost 6 bases and J lost 7, with 13 bases in between. This clone was detected only a few times. Material for sequencing was peripheral blood. The sequence derives from a human donor in a cohort sampled during active COVID-19. The chain joins TRBV2 to TRBJ1-5; D is possibly TRBD1 (5 bases). CDR3 residues: CASSDSSGQPQHF. In DNA, the CDR3 is TGTGCCAGCAGCGACAGTTCTGGACAGCCCCAGCATTTT.